This T cell receptor (beta chain) stems from a study of blood T cell repertoires in COVID-19. Study overall: T cells, B-cell-depleted T cells, or PBMCs supplied cDNA or gDNA.

From germline, CDR1 is MDHEN and CDR2 SYDVKM. The CDR3 has 13 amino acids. V gave up 3 bases and J gave up 4 bases, with 9 bases separating them. The protocol was immunoSEQ multiplex PCR, while the TCRdb copy is restricted to in-frame clones and leaves out a portion. Of roughly 70,000 clones detected, about 87% appear once; the ten largest clones hold about 6.4%. Material for sequencing was peripheral blood. J is TRBJ1-2 and V is TRBV28, with D possibly being TRBD1 (5 bases). The TCR sequence derives from a woman in her seventies with acute or convalescent COVID-19. The CDR3 loop reads CASSFRQRYGYTF. The CDR3 DNA reads TGTGCCAGCAGTTTTAGACAGCGCTATGGCTACACCTTC.